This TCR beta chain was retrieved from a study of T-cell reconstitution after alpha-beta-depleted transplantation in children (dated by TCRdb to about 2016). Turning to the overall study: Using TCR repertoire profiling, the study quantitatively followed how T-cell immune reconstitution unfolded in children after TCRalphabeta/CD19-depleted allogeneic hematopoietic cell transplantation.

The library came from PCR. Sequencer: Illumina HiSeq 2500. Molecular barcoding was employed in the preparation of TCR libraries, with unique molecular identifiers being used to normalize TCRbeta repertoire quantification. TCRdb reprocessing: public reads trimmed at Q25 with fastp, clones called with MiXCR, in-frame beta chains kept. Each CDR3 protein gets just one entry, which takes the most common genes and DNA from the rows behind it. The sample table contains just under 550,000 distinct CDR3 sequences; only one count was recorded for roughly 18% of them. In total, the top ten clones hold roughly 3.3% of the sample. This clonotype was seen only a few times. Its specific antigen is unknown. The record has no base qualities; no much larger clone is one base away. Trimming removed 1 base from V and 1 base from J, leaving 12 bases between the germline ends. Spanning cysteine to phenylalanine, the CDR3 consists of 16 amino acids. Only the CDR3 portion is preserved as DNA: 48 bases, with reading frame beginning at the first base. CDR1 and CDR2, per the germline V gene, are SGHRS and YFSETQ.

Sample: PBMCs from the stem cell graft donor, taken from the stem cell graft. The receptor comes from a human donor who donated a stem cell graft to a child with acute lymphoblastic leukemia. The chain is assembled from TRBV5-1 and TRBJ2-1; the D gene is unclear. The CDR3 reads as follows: CASSLLVGISYNEQFF. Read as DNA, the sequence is TGCGCCAGCAGCTTGTTAGTTGGAATATCCTACAATGAGCAGTTCTTC.